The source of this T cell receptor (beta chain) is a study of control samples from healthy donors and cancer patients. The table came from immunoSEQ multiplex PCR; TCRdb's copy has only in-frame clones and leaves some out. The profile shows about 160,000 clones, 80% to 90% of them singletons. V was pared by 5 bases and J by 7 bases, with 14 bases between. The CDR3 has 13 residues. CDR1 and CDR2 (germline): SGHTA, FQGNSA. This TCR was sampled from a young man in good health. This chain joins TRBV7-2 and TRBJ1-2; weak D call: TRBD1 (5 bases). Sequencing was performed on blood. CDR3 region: CASSLMGGGGYTF. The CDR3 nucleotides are TGTGCCAGCAGCCTTATGGGGGGAGGTGGCTACACCTTC.